Reported below is one T cell receptor (beta chain). As yet, its antigen is unknown. The source of the sample is a study of cytomegalovirus exposure and HLA in healthy donors. The CDR3 is made up of 14 amino acids. CDR1 is SGHDN, CDR2 FVKESK, per germline. V shed 1 base and J shed 6 bases, with 12 bases lying between them. The PCR contained 60 Vbeta and 13 Jbeta primers. Only in-frame clones appear in the TCRdb table, and some are missing; sequencing was by immunoSEQ multiplex PCR. The table shows 55,000 or so clones, with roughly 79% occurring only once. Regarding donors, all were healthy bone marrow donors. Whole-study results and caveats: Several top significant clusters appeared, in a later analysis, to be linked to common viral pathogens. About 87% or about 30% of the time was how often most TCR beta V segments were productive, according to an earlier analysis. In a later analysis, across HLA loci, associated TCR counts were highest for DRB1, lowest for HLA-C.

The source of this sequence is a middle-aged man in good health and CMV-seronegative. The chain recombines TRBV14 with TRBJ1-1; D perhaps matches TRBD1 (6 bases). Sequencing was performed on PBMCs. Written as DNA, the CDR3 is TGTGCCAGCAGCCAAGTGTTGGGGGCGCCTGAAGCTTTCTTT. This codes for CASSQVLGAPEAFF.